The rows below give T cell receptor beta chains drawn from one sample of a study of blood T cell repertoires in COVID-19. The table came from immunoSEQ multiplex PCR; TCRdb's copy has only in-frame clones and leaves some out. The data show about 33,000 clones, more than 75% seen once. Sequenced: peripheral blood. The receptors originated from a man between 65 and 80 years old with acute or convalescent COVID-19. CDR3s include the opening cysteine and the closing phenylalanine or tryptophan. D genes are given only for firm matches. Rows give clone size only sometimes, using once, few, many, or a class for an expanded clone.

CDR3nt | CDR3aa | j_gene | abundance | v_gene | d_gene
TGCGCCAGCAGCACGGCAGGACAGGGTACTAAAGCTTTCTTT | CASSTAGQGTKAFF | TRBJ1-1 | once | TRBV5-1 | TRBD1
TGTGCCACCACCGGGAGGAGCAATCAGCCCCAGCATTTT | CATTGRSNQPQHF | TRBJ1-5 | NA | TRBV24-1 | NA
TGTGCCAGCAGTGAGGGTTCGGGGGGGCCGCGAAAGCAGTTCTTC | CASSEGSGGPRKQFF | TRBJ2-1 | NA | TRBV6-1 | TRBD2
TGTGCCAGCTCACCAGATTGGGGACAGGGTAGCTCCTATAATTCACCCCTCCACTTT | CASSPDWGQGSSYNSPLHF | TRBJ1-6 | NA | TRBV18 | TRBD1
TGTGCCAGCAGCTTAGGACAGAACTATGGCTACACCTTC | CASSLGQNYGYTF | TRBJ1-2 | NA | TRBV7-2 | NA
TGTGCCAGCAGCGAGACAGTGAACACCGGGGAGCTGTTTTTT | CASSETVNTGELFF | TRBJ2-2 | NA | TRBV9 | NA
TGTGCCAGCAGCCGGGCGTTCAACACCGGGGAGCTGTTTTTT | CASSRAFNTGELFF | TRBJ2-2 | NA | TRBV6-2/TRBV6-3 | NA
TGTGCCAGCAGCCCTGTCAGCGGGAGTATATATGAGCAGTTCTTC | CASSPVSGSIYEQFF | TRBJ2-1 | NA | TRBV7-3 | TRBD2
TGTGCCAGTAGTATTCTAGGCGCCGGGGAGCTGTTTTTT | CASSILGAGELFF | TRBJ2-2 | few | TRBV19 | NA
TGTGCCAGCAGCAGGGCAACCTCTGGGGCCAACGTCCTGACTTTC | CASSRATSGANVLTF | TRBJ2-6 | NA | TRBV28 | NA
TGTGCCAGCAGCTTAGGGGCCCGGCGTGGCTACACCTTC | CASSLGARRGYTF | TRBJ1-2 | NA | TRBV7-2 | NA
TGTGCCAGCAATCGGGGGTCCTACGAGCAGTACTTC | CASNRGSYEQYF | TRBJ2-7 | NA | TRBV12-3/TRBV12-4 | NA
TGTGCCAGCAGCCTAAGCTCCTACGAGCAGTACTTC | CASSLSSYEQYF | TRBJ2-7 | NA | TRBV7-9 | NA
TGTGCCAGCAGCGTAGATCCCCGGGGAAACACTGAAGCTTTCTTT | CASSVDPRGNTEAFF | TRBJ1-1 | NA | TRBV9 | NA
TGTGCCAGCACCCGAGGGGAGGGCTCACCCCTCCACTTT | CASTRGEGSPLHF | TRBJ1-6 | NA | TRBV12-3/TRBV12-4 | NA
TGTGCCAGCAGCTCACAGGGGGACACTGAAGCTTTCTTT | CASSSQGDTEAFF | TRBJ1-1 | NA | TRBV11-2 | TRBD1